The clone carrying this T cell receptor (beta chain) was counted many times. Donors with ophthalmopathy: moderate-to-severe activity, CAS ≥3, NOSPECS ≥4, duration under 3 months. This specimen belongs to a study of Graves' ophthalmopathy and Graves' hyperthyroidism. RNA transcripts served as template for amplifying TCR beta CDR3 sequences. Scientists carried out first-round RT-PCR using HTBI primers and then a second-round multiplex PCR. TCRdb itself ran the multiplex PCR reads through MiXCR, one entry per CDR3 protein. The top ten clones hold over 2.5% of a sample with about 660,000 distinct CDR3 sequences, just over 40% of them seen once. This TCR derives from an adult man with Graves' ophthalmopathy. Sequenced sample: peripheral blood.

CDR3 sequence reads: CASSLAGGDTGELFF. In DNA, the CDR3 is TGCGCCAGCAGCCTAGCGGGAGGGGACACCGGGGAGCTGTTTTTT. The J gene is TRBJ2-2, the V gene TRBV10-2; 12 nucleotides line up with TRBD2. Germline lookup yields CDR1 WSHSY and CDR2 SAAADI. J gave up 3 bases and V 6 bases, and 2 bases lay outside the gene matches. The CDR3 is 15 residues long.